What follows are 16 T cell receptor beta chains derived from one specimen sequenced in a study of blood T cell repertoires in COVID-19. Sequencing used immunoSEQ multiplex PCR; TCRdb keeps in-frame clones, though not all of them. The table lists about 230,000 clones, roughly 85% of them singletons. Sequencing input: peripheral blood. These receptors were taken from a woman aged 70 to 79 with active or convalescent COVID-19.

A single count supports this clone. CDR3 region: CASWRWSSYEQYF. The CDR3 DNA sequence: TGTGCCAGCTGGAGGTGGAGCTCCTACGAGCAGTACTTC. This chain connects TRBV6-5 to TRBJ2-7; possibly TRBD2 for D (5 bases). Trimming took off 8 bases at V and 0 bases at J, with 11 bases between the two ends. Germline values: CDR1 MNHEY, CDR2 SVGAGI. The CDR3 covers 13 residues.

The chain couples TRBV13 to TRBJ2-1; D remains unclear. Germline values: CDR1 PRHDT, CDR2 FYEKMQ (reference sequence). The V gene lost 7 bases and the J gene lost 1 base, with 23 bases spanning the gap. The CDR3 is 18 amino acids. This CDR3 is CASILVKSSGRSYNEQFF. CDR3 bases: TGTGCCAGCATCCTCGTAAAATCATCAGGTAGATCCTACAATGAGCAGTTCTTC.

The genes are TRBV5-6 and TRBJ1-2; 7 nucleotides align to TRBD1. Trimming at V came to 4 bases and at J to 4 bases, leaving 4 bases not matched to a gene. Germline V gene sequence: CDR1 SGHDT, CDR2 YYEEEE. The CDR3 is 13 amino acids. CDR3 nucleotides: TGTGCCAGCAGCATCAGGGGGTTCTATGGCTACACCTTC. Translation: CASSIRGFYGYTF.

This clone showed up just a few times. V and J are TRBV9 and TRBJ1-4; D gene ambiguous. Trimming shortened V by 4 bases and J by 0 bases, and 7 bases separated the two germline ends. The CDR3 loop spans 14 amino acids. Germline V CDR1 and CDR2: SGDLS, YYNGEE. CDR3 region: CASSPTATNEKLFF. CDR3 DNA: TGTGCCAGCAGCCCCACGGCAACTAATGAAAAACTGTTTTTT.

This chain links TRBV18 with TRBJ2-1, with no clear D. Trimming removed 3 bases at V and 5 bases at J, with 14 bases between. Germline values: CDR1 KGHSH, CDR2 LQKENI. This CDR3 has 15 residues. CDR3 amino acids: CASSPRLTDDNEQFF. The CDR3 region has the DNA TGTGCCAGCTCACCGAGACTTACTGATGACAATGAGCAGTTCTTC.

This chain joins TRBV5-5 and TRBJ1-5, with D uncertain. CDR3 size: 14 residues. The germline V gene has CDR1 SGHKS and CDR2 YYEKEE (reference sequence). With 2 bases removed from V and 3 bases from J, the gap between germline ends came to 9 bases. The CDR3 spells CASSFGLTNQPQHF. CDR3 DNA sequence: TGTGCCAGCAGCTTTGGCCTTACCAATCAGCCCCAGCATTTT.

The rearrangement uses TRBV19 and TRBJ2-2; weak D call: TRBD1 (6 bases). V lost 3 bases to trimming and J lost 0 bases, with 11 bases between them. The CDR3 consists of 16 residues. The germline gives CDR1 LNHDA, CDR2 SQIVND (reference sequence). The CDR3 sequence is CASSIARTANTGELFF. For the CDR3, the DNA is TGTGCCAGTAGTATCGCCAGGACAGCGAACACCGGGGAGCTGTTTTTT.

The chain is built from TRBV27 and TRBJ2-3; perhaps TRBD2 as D (6 bases). The CDR3 runs to 15 residues. The germline CDR1 and CDR2 sequences are MNHEY and SMNVEV (reference sequence). Trimming cost V 5 bases and J 5 bases, with 17 bases left between them. The CDR3 DNA is TGTGCCAGCAGTCCTTGGAGGGGCGCAGGAGATACGCAGTATTTT. Amino acid sequence: CASSPWRGAGDTQYF.

The chain employs TRBV6-2 or TRBV6-3 and TRBJ2-1; TRBD1 matches at 7 bases. Germline CDR1 is MNHEY and CDR2 is SVGEGT. There are 16 residues in the CDR3. Trimming removed 5 bases from V and 2 bases from J; junction bases left unmatched: 9. CDR3 protein: CASSPSGGKAYNEQFF. CDR3 DNA: TGTGCCAGCAGTCCGTCAGGGGGAAAGGCCTACAATGAGCAGTTCTTC.

This chain links TRBV19 with TRBJ1-1, with TRBD1 as a possible D gene (6 bases). The CDR3 contains 13 residues. The V gene lost 10 bases and the J gene lost 6 bases, with 18 bases spanning the gap. The germline V gene encodes CDR1 LNHDA and CDR2 SQIVND (reference sequence). CDR3 nucleotides: TGTGCCACTCGAGGGGGAATTGGCTCTGAAGCTTTCTTT. It specifies CATRGGIGSEAFF.

This clone was seen just once. This chain uses TRBV29-1 with TRBJ2-5; a weak D match, TRBD1 (6 bases). The CDR3 runs to 13 residues. Germline-derived CDR1 and CDR2 are SQVTM and ANQGSEA. Trimming pared 5 bases from V and 2 bases from J, leaving 12 bases between. CDR3 bases: TGCAGCGTTACCAGGACAGCTCAAGAGACCCAGTACTTC. Translated: CSVTRTAQETQYF.

This chain links TRBV28 with TRBJ2-7, with 7 bases lining up with TRBD1. CDR1 and CDR2 from the germline V gene are MDHEN and SYDVKM. V shed 7 bases, J shed 3 bases, and the junction held 3 bases outside the gene matches. The CDR3 has 12 amino acids. The CDR3 sequence is CASKQGFYEQYF. CDR3 DNA sequence: TGTGCCAGCAAACAGGGGTTCTACGAGCAGTACTTC.

This chain connects TRBV5-6 to TRBJ2-4; 9 bases agree with TRBD1. The V gene end was trimmed by 2 bases and the J gene end by 3 bases; junction bases not matched to a gene: 15. CDR3 size: 19 residues. Germline CDR1 reads SGHDT; CDR2 reads YYEEEE. CDR3 region: CASSFVAGTGNRGKNIQYF. DNA for the CDR3: TGTGCCAGCAGCTTTGTCGCCGGGACAGGGAATCGAGGCAAAAACATTCAGTACTTC.

The chain recombines TRBV7-9 with TRBJ2-3; D remains unclear. In germline, CDR1 is SEHNR, CDR2 FQNEAQ (reference sequence). The CDR3 loop spans 13 amino acids. The V end was cut by 3 bases, the J end by 4 bases, with 8 bases between. CDR3 residues: CASSFIPSDTQYF. The CDR3 DNA is TGTGCCAGCAGCTTTATCCCCTCAGATACGCAGTATTTT.

This clone was seen more than once but under ten times. The chain is built from TRBV5-1 and TRBJ2-2; maybe TRBD1 (5 bases). The CDR3 consists of 15 residues. Germline CDR1 is SGHRS and CDR2 is YFSETQ. With 0 bases removed from V and 0 bases from J, the gap between germline ends came to 6 bases. CDR3 nucleotide sequence: TGCGCCAGCAGCTTGGGACAGCCGAACACCGGGGAGCTGTTTTTT. It codes for CASSLGQPNTGELFF.

J is TRBJ2-7 and V is TRBV9; 8 nucleotides agree with TRBD2. This CDR3 has 14 amino acids. CDR1 SGDLS and CDR2 YYNGEE come from the germline V gene. Losses at the gene ends were 0 bases for V and 3 bases for J; bases not matched to a gene: 2. CDR3 sequence: CASSVAGGFYEQYF. CDR3 bases: TGTGCCAGCAGCGTAGCGGGGGGGTTCTACGAGCAGTACTTC.